This entry describes one T cell receptor beta chain. The protocol was immunoSEQ multiplex PCR, while the TCRdb copy is restricted to in-frame clones and leaves out a portion. The profile covers around 34,000 clones, with 90% appearing a single time and approximately 13% taken by the ten largest. CDR1 is LNHDA and CDR2 is SQIVND in the germline V gene (reference sequence). V dropped 1 base and J dropped 4 bases, with 5 bases sitting between them. The CDR3 has 13 amino acids. These data originate in a study of T cell changes during pregnancy in multiple sclerosis. This chain joins TRBV19 and TRBJ2-1; no clear D. Material: CD8+ T cells from peripheral blood mononuclear cells, obtained in the first trimester of pregnancy. The TCR sequence derives from a female donor with multiple sclerosis, enrolled in a pregnancy study. The CDR3: CASSIGGYNEQFF. For the CDR3, the DNA is TGTGCCAGTAGTATAGGCGGATACAATGAGCAGTTCTTC. The full variable domain, in which reference TRBV19 and TRBJ2-1 provide the parts outside the CDR3, is DGGITQSPKYLFRKEGQNVTLSCEQNLNHDAMYWYRQDPGQGLRLIYYSQIVNDFQKGDIAEGYSVSREKKESFPLTVTSAQKNPTAFYLCASSIGGYNEQFFGPGTRLTVL.